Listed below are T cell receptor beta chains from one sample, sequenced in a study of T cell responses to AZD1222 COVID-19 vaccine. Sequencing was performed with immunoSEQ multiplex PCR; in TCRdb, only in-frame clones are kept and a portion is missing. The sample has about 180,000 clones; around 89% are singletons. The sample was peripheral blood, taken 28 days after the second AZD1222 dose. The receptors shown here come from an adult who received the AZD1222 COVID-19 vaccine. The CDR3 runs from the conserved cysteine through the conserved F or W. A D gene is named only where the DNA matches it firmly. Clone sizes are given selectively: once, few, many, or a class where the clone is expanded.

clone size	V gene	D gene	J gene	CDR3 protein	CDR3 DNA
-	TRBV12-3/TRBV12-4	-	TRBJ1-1	CASKTSLEAFF	TGTGCCAGCAAGACCAGTCTCGAAGCTTTCTTT
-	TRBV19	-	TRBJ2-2	CASSILQGVGGTGELFF	TGTGCCAGTAGTATTTTACAGGGAGTCGGGGGCACCGGGGAGCTGTTTTTT
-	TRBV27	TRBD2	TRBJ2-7	CASRPLTSGAYEQYF	TGTGCCAGCCGTCCCCTAACTAGCGGGGCCTACGAGCAGTACTTC
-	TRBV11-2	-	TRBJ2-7	CASSLELLSYEQYF	TGTGCCAGCAGCTTAGAGCTTCTCTCCTACGAGCAGTACTTC
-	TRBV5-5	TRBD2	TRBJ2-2	CASTKWAGGFTGELFF	TGTGCCAGCACCAAGTGGGCGGGAGGTTTCACCGGGGAGCTGTTTTTT
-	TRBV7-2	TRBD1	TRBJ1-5	CASSPGQGSNQPQHF	TGTGCCAGCAGCCCCGGACAGGGTAGCAATCAGCCCCAGCATTTT
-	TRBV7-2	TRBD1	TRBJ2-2	CASTVTGVASRTGELFF	TGTGCCAGCACCGTGACAGGGGTGGCTAGCCGCACCGGGGAGCTGTTTTTT
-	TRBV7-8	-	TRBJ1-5	CASSLRAGSHQPQHF	TGTGCCAGCAGCTTAAGGGCAGGGTCCCATCAGCCCCAGCATTTT
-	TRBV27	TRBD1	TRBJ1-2	CASSLGPRGRKGYTF	TGTGCCAGCAGTTTGGGGCCAAGGGGGCGAAAGGGCTACACCTTC
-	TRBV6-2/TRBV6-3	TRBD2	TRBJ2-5	CASSYGSGSVETQYF	TGTGCCAGCAGTTACGGTAGCGGGAGTGTGGAGACCCAGTACTTC
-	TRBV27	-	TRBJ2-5	CASSLYLPGGRETQYF	TGTGCCAGCAGTTTATATCTGCCCGGGGGCCGGGAGACCCAGTACTTC
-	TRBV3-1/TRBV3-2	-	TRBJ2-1	CASSLWPYEQFF	TGTGCCAGCAGCCTTTGGCCCTATGAGCAGTTCTTC
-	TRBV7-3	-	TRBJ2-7	CASRGRTSRDF	TGTGCCAGCAGGGGGAGAACATCCAGGGACTTC
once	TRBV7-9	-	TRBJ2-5	CASSFLGSGYQETQYF	TGTGCCAGCAGCTTTTTAGGTAGCGGCTATCAAGAGACCCAGTACTTC
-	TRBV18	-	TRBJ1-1	CASSPTTPDGSTEAFF	TGTGCCAGCTCACCCACCACACCAGACGGAAGCACTGAAGCTTTCTTT
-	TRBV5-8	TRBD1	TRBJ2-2	CASSPRTGYTGELFF	TGTGCCAGCAGCCCACGGACAGGGTACACCGGGGAGCTGTTTTTT
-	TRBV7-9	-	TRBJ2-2	CASSPGRSLTGELFF	TGTGCCAGCAGCCCAGGGAGATCCTTGACCGGGGAGCTGTTTTTT
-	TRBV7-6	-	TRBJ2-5	CASSSTGRKTQYF	TGTGCCAGCAGCTCTACGGGGAGGAAGACCCAGTACTTC
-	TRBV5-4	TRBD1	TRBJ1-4	CASSLAGGEKLFF	TGTGCCAGCAGCTTGGCAGGGGGTGAAAAACTGTTTTTT
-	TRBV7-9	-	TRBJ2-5	CASTHGRGAETQYF	TGTGCCAGCACCCATGGAAGGGGCGCGGAGACCCAGTACTTC
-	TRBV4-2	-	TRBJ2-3	CASSQETQVADTQYF	TGTGCCAGCAGCCAAGAGACCCAGGTCGCAGATACGCAGTATTTT
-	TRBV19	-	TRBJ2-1	CASSGAGYGEQFF	TGTGCCAGTAGCGGGGCAGGTTACGGTGAGCAGTTCTTC
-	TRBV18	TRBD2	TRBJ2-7	CASSPWRGTSGAGEQYF	TGTGCCAGCTCACCATGGAGGGGGACTAGCGGGGCGGGCGAGCAGTACTTC
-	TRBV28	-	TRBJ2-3	CASSSGGSTDTQYF	TGTGCCAGCAGTTCCGGCGGTAGCACAGATACGCAGTATTTT
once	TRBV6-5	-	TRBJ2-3	CASRQSGASTDTQYF	TGTGCCAGCAGACAGAGCGGAGCTAGCACAGATACGCAGTATTTT
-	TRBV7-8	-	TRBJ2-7	CASSFRGGLGEQYF	TGTGCCAGCAGCTTTAGAGGGGGACTGGGCGAGCAGTACTTC
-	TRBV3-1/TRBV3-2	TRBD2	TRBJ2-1	CASKREGINEQFF	TGTGCCAGCAAGCGGGAGGGGATCAATGAGCAGTTCTTC
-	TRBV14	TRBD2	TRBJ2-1	CASSQDFKLAGAPGNEQFF	TGTGCCAGCAGCCAAGATTTTAAACTAGCGGGAGCTCCGGGCAATGAGCAGTTCTTC
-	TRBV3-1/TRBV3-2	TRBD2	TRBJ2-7	CASMRGDSSYEQYF	TGTGCCAGCATGCGGGGGGATAGCTCCTACGAGCAGTACTTC
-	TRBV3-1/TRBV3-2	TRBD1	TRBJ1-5	CASSQPTGEYSNQPQHF	TGTGCCAGCAGCCAGCCTACAGGGGAATATAGCAATCAGCCCCAGCATTTT
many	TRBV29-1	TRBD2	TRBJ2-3	CSADGRQGSATDTQYF	TGCAGCGCTGACGGGAGGCAGGGATCTGCTACAGATACGCAGTATTTT
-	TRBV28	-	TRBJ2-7	CASSLGEVSYEQYF	TGTGCCAGCAGTTTGGGGGAGGTTTCCTACGAGCAGTACTTC
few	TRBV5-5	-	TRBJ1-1	CASSLDPGQTNTEAFF	TGTGCCAGCAGCTTGGACCCGGGACAAACGAACACTGAAGCTTTCTTT
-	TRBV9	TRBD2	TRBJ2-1	CASSPTSASYNEQFF	TGTGCCAGCAGCCCGACTAGCGCGTCCTACAATGAGCAGTTCTTC
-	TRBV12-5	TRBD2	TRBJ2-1	CASVPGGFVGEQFF	TGTGCTAGTGTCCCCGGGGGGTTTGTAGGTGAGCAGTTCTTC
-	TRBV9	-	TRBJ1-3	CASSPQGNTIYF	TGTGCCAGCAGCCCCCAGGGGAACACCATATATTTT
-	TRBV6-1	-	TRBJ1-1	CASSEYLTEAFF	TGTGCCAGCAGTGAATACCTCACTGAAGCTTTCTTT
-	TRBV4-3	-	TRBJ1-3	CASSQQGGAGNTIYF	TGCGCCAGCAGCCAACAAGGGGGAGCAGGAAACACCATATATTTT
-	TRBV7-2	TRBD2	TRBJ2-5	CASSVQAGEETQYF	TGTGCCAGCAGCGTCCAAGCGGGAGAAGAGACCCAGTACTTC
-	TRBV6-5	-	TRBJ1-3	CASSLEVPAGNTIYF	TGTGCCAGCAGTTTAGAAGTTCCCGCTGGAAACACCATATATTTT
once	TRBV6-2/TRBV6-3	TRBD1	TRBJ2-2	CASSPETGGLGGELFF	TGTGCCAGCAGCCCCGAGACAGGGGGCTTGGGCGGGGAGCTGTTTTTT
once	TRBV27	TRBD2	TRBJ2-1	CASSLSLTGGLYNEQFF	TGTGCCAGCAGTTTATCGTTGACGGGAGGTCTCTACAATGAGCAGTTCTTC
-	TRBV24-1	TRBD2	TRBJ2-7	CATSDQGLPHEQYF	TGTGCCACCAGTGACCAGGGACTACCCCACGAGCAGTACTTC
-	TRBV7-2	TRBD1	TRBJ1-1	CASSLRQGRNTEAFF	TGTGCCAGCAGCTTAAGACAGGGAAGGAACACTGAAGCTTTCTTT
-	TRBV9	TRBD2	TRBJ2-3	CASSRLAGESDTQYF	TGTGCCAGCAGCCGACTAGCGGGGGAGTCGGATACGCAGTATTTT
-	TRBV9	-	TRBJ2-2	CASSLPGELFF	TGTGCCAGCTCCCTTCCCGGGGAGCTGTTTTTT
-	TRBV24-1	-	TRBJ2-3	CATSDWIGTDTQYF	TGTGCCACCAGTGATTGGATCGGCACAGATACGCAGTATTTT
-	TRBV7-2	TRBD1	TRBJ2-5	CASSRQGGETQYF	TGTGCCAGCAGCCGACAGGGTGGGGAGACCCAGTACTTC
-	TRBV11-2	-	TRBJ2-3	CASSLDRADTQYF	TGTGCCAGCAGCTTAGATCGTGCAGATACGCAGTATTTT
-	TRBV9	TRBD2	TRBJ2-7	CASSVDSGSSYEQYF	TGTGCCAGCAGCGTAGATAGCGGGAGTTCCTACGAGCAGTACTTC
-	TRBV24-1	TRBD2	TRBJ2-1	CATNLGASGSDEQFF	TGTGCCACCAACCTAGGGGCTAGCGGGAGCGATGAGCAGTTCTTC
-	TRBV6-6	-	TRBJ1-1	CASSLHNTEAFF	TGTGCCAGCAGCTTACATAACACTGAAGCTTTCTTT
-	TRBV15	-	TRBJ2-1	CATSRDVGFSYNEQFF	TGTGCCACCAGCAGAGATGTGGGGTTCTCCTACAATGAGCAGTTCTTC
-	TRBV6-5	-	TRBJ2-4	CASSYSAKNIQYF	TGTGCCAGCAGTTACTCGGCCAAAAACATTCAGTACTTC
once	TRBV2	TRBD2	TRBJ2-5	CASSPPGLVGETQYF	TGTGCCAGCAGTCCACCGGGACTAGTAGGGGAGACCCAGTACTTC